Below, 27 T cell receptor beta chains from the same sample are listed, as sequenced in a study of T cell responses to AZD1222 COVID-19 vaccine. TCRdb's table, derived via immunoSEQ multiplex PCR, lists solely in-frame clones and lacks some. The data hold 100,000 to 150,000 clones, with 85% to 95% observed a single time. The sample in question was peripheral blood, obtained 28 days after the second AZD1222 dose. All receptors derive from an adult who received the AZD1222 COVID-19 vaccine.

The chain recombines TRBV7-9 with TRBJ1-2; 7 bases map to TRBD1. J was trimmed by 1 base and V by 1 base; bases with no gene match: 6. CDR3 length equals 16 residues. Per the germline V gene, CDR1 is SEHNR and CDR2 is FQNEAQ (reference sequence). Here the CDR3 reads CASSLVGTDFNYGYTF. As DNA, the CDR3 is TGTGCCAGCAGCTTAGTGGGGACAGACTTTAACTATGGCTACACCTTC.

This CDR3 reads CASSQERTGQADTQYF. CDR3 nucleotide sequence: TGCGCCAGCAGCCAAGAAAGGACCGGGCAGGCAGATACGCAGTATTTT. This chain connects TRBV4-3 to TRBJ2-3; the D is unclear. Germline-derived CDR1 and CDR2 are LGHNA and YSLEER. This CDR3 region has 16 residues. The V gene lost 0 bases and the J gene lost 4 bases, with 14 bases spanning the gap.

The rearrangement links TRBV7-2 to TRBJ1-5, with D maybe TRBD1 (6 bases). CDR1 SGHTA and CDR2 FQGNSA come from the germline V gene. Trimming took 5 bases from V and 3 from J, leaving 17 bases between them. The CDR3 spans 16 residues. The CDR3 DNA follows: TGTGCCAGCAGCGGAGGGGGTAAGGGACCCAATCAGCCCCAGCATTTT. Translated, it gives CASSGGGKGPNQPQHF. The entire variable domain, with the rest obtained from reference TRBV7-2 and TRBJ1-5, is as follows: GAGVSQSPSNKVTEKGKDVELRCDPISGHTALYWYRQSLGQGLEFLIYFQGNSAPDKSGLPSDRFSAERTGGSVSTLTIQRTQQEDSAVYLCASSGGGKGPNQPQHFGDGTRLSIL.

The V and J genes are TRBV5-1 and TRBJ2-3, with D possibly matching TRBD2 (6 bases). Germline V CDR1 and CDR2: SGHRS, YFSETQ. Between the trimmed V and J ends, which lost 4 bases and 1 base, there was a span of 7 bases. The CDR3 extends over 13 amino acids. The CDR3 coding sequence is TGCGCCAGCAGCCCGGGGGGCACAGATACGCAGTATTTT. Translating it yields CASSPGGTDTQYF.

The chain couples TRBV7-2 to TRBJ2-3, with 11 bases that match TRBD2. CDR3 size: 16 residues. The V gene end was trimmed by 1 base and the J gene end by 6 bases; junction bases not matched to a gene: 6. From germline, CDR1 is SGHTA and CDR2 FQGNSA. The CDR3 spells CASSLEVASGGDTQYF. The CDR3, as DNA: TGTGCCAGCAGCTTAGAGGTGGCTAGCGGGGGGGATACGCAGTATTTT.

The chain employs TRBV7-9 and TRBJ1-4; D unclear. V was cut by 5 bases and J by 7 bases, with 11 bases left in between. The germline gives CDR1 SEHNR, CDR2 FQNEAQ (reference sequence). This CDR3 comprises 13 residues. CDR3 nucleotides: TGTGCCAGCAGCCAGTATTCCGGTGAAAAACTGTTTTTT. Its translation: CASSQYSGEKLFF.

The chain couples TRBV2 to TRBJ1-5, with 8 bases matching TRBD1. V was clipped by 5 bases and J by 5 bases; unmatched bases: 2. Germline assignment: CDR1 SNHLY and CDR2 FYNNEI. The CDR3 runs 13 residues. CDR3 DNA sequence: TGTGCCAGCAGTAGACAGGGGTATCAGCCCCAGCATTTT. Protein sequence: CASSRQGYQPQHF.

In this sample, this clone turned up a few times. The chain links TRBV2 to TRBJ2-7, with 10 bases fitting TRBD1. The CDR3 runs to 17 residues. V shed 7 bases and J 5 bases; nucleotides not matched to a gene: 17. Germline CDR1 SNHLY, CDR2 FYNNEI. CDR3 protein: CASTTQDRGPAGNEQYF. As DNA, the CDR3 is TGTGCCAGCACCACCCAAGACAGGGGGCCGGCGGGTAACGAGCAGTACTTC.

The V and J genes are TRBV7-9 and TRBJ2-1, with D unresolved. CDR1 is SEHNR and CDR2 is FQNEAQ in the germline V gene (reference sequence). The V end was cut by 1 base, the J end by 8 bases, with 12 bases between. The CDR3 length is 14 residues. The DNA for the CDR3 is TGTGCCAGCAGCTTAGATATAAGTTTCGATGAGCAGTTCTTC. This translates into CASSLDISFDEQFF.

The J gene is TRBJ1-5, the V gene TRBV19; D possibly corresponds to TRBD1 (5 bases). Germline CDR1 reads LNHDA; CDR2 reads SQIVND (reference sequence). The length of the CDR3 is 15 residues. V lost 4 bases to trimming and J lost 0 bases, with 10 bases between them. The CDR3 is CASSTRDVSNQPQHF. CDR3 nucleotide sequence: TGTGCCAGTAGTACTCGGGACGTTAGCAATCAGCCCCAGCATTTT.

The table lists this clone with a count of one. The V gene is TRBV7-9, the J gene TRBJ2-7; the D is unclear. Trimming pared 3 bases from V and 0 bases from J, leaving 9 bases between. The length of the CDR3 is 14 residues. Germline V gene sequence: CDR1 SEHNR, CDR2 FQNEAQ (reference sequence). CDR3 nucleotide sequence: TGTGCCAGCAGCTTGTGGCAGTCCTCCTACGAGCAGTACTTC. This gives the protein CASSLWQSSYEQYF.

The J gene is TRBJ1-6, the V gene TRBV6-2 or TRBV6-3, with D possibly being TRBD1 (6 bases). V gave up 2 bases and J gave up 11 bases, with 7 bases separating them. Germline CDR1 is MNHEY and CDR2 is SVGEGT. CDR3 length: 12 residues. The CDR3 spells CASSYAGAPLHF. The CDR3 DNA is TGTGCCAGCAGTTACGCAGGGGCACCCCTCCACTTT.

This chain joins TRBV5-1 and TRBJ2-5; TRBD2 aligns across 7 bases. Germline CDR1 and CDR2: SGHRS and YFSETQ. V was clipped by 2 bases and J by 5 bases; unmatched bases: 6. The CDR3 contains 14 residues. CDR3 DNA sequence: TGCGCCAGCAGCTTCGCGGGAGAGGGGGAGACCCAGTACTTC. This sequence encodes CASSFAGEGETQYF.

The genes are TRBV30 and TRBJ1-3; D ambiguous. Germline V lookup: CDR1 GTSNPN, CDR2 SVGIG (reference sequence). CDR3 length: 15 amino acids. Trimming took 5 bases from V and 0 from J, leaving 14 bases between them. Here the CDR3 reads CAWDRFASSGNTIYF. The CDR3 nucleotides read TGTGCCTGGGACCGTTTCGCGAGCTCTGGAAACACCATATATTTT.

The CDR3, as DNA: TGTGCCAGCAGCTTAAATTTTATAGCGGGATATCTGGAGACCCAGTACTTC. It is translated as CASSLNFIAGYLETQYF. The chain links TRBV7-7 to TRBJ2-5; 8 bases align to TRBD2. This CDR3 region has 17 residues. Trimming removed 2 bases from V and 5 bases from J; junction bases left unmatched: 13. Per the germline V gene, CDR1 is SSHAT and CDR2 is FNYEAQ (reference sequence).

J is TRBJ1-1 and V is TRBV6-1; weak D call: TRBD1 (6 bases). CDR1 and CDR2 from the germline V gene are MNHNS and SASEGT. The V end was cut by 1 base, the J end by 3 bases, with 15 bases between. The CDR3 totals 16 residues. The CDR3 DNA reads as TGTGCCAGCAGTGAAGGACAGGATTGGTATGACACTGAAGCTTTCTTT. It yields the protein CASSEGQDWYDTEAFF.

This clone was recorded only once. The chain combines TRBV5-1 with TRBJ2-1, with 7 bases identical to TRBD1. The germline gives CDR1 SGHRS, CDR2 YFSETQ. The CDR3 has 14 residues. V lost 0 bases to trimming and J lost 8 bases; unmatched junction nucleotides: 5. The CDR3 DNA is TGCGCCAGCAGCTTGGGACAGGGCTTCGATGAGCAGTTCTTC. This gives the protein CASSLGQGFDEQFF.

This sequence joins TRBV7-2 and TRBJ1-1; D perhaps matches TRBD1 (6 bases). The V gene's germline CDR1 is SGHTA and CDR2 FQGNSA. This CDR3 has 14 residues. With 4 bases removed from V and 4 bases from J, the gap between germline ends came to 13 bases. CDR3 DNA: TGTGCCAGCAGCTCTGGACAGTGGGCCACTGAAGCTTTCTTT. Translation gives CASSSGQWATEAFF.

In DNA form, the CDR3 reads TGTGCCAGCAGCTTACTAGGGGGCGCTTCCACTGAAGCTTTCTTT. Translated: CASSLLGGASTEAFF. The chain has TRBV7-2 and TRBJ1-1; 7 positions match TRBD1. Trimming at V came to 2 bases and at J to 4 bases, leaving 7 bases not matched to a gene. This CDR3 is built from 15 residues. Germline lookup yields CDR1 SGHTA and CDR2 FQGNSA.

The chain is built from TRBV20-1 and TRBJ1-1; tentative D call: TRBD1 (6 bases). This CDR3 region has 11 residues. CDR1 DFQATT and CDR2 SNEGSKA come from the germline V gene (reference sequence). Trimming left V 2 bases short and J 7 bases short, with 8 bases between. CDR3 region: CSARLQGEAFF. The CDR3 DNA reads TGCAGTGCTAGACTACAGGGTGAAGCTTTCTTT.

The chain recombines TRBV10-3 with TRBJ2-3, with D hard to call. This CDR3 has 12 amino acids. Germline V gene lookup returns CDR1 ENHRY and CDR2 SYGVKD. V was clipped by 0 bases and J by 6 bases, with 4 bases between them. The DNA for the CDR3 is TGTGCCATCAGTGAGTCGGGTGATACGCAGTATTTT. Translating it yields CAISESGDTQYF.

This chain's CDR3 is CASSYSSGGDEQFF. DNA of the CDR3: TGTGCCAGCAGTTACTCGTCGGGAGGGGATGAGCAGTTCTTC. The V call is TRBV6-2 or TRBV6-3, the J call TRBJ2-1; 8 bases are a match to TRBD2. In germline, CDR1 is MNHEY, CDR2 SVGEGT. This CDR3 is built from 14 residues. With V trimmed by 0 bases and J by 8 bases, 3 bases remained unmatched.

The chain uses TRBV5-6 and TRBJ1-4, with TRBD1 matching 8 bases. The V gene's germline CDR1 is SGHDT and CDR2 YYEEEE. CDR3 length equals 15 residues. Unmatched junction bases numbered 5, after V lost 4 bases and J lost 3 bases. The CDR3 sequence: CASSLLTGANEKLFF. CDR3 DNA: TGTGCCAGCAGCCTCCTGACAGGGGCTAATGAAAAACTGTTTTTT.

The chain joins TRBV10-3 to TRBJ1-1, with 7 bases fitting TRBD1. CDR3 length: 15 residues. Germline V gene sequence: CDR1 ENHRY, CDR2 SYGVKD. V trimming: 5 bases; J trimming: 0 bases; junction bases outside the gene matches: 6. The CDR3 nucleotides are TGTGCCATCAGTAAGGGGGCCCCCCTGAACACTGAAGCTTTCTTT. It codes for CAISKGAPLNTEAFF.

The CDR3 reads CASSLRTPEYGYTF. CDR3 sequence (DNA): TGCGCCAGCAGCTTGCGGACACCCGAATATGGCTACACCTTC. This chain joins TRBV5-1 and TRBJ1-2; the D gene is possibly TRBD1 (5 bases). The V end lost 1 base, the J end lost 5 bases, and 12 bases lay between the germline ends. The germline gives CDR1 SGHRS, CDR2 YFSETQ. This CDR3 spans 14 amino acids. The full variable domain, rest sourced from reference TRBV5-1 and TRBJ1-2, is KAGVTQTPRYLIKTRGQQVTLSCSPISGHRSVSWYQQTPGQGLQFLFEYFSETQRNKGNFPGRFSGRQFSNSRSEMNVSTLELGDSALYLCASSLRTPEYGYTFGSGTRLTVV.

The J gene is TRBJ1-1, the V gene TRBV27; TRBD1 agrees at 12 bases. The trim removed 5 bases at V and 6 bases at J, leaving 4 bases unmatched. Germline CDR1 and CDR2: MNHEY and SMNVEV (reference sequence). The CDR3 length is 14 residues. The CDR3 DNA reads TGTGCCAGCAGTGCGGGACAGGGGGCGGCTGAAGCTTTCTTT. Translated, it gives CASSAGQGAAEAFF.

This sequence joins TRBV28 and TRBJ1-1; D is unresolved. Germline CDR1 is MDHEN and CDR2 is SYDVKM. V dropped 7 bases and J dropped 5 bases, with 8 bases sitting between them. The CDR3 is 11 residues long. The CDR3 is CASNMGTEAFF. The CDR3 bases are TGTGCCAGCAATATGGGGACTGAAGCTTTCTTT.